The 11 T cell receptor beta chains given below trace back to one sample, sequenced in a study of regulatory T cells in long-lasting Graves disease. Combining iRepertoire HTBI primers with Arm-PCR of CDR3 regions, the authors built TCR beta libraries. TCRdb passed the multiplex PCR reads through MiXCR, listing each CDR3 protein once. This table holds some 370,000 distinct CDR3 sequences, roughly 20% found once. Time point reported: persistent/refractory GD, antithyroid drugs over 5 years with positive TRAb. Preparation of the TCR library used RNA extracted from PBMCs. The sample consisted of peripheral blood mononuclear cells (PBMCs), taken when the disease was refractory, from a patient treated with antithyroid drugs. These receptors all come from a woman aged 35 to 49 with Graves disease.

The table lists this clonotype with many counts. The chain recombines TRBV28 with TRBJ1-4; D perhaps matches TRBD1 (5 bases). V was shortened by 8 bases and J by 6 bases, with 13 bases between the two germline ends. Germline V gene sequence: CDR1 MDHEN, CDR2 SYDVKM. The CDR3 extends over 13 amino acids. The CDR3 loop reads CASRGGDYEKLFF. The CDR3 nucleotides read TGTGCCAGCCGGGGCGGGGATTATGAAAAACTGTTTTTT.

This clonotype was seen many times. The V and J genes are TRBV11-2 and TRBJ2-6; D call uncertain. The V end lost 5 bases, the J end lost 1 base, and 15 bases lay between the germline ends. CDR1 and CDR2 (germline): SGHAT, FQNNGV. The CDR3 has 17 amino acids. The CDR3 DNA follows: TGTGCCAGCAGCCCCCCCTTTGGCGTTTCTGGGGCCAACGTCCTGACTTTC. Its protein product is CASSPPFGVSGANVLTF.

This clonotype turned up a few times. A single base separates this from a much larger clone, so it may be a read error. The CDR3 DNA reads TGTACCAGCAGTTCGGGCACTAGCCAAGAGACCCAGTACTTC. Translating it yields CTSSSGTSQETQYF. This sequence joins TRBV12-3 or TRBV12-4 and TRBJ2-5, with D maybe TRBD2 (5 bases). There are 14 residues in the CDR3.

In this sample, this clonotype turned up many times. V gene TRBV7-6 combines with J gene TRBJ2-5; the match to TRBD1 covers 8 bases. With 5 bases clipped from V and 0 bases from J, the junction kept 11 bases outside the gene matches. CDR1 is SGHVS and CDR2 is FNYEAQ in the germline V gene. This CDR3 spans 17 amino acids. CDR3: CASSPQVGTGHQETQYF. CDR3 nucleotides: TGTGCCAGCAGCCCCCAAGTGGGGACAGGCCACCAAGAGACCCAGTACTTC.

The chain is built from TRBV28 and TRBJ1-5; 10 positions match TRBD1. The CDR3 contains 18 residues. Germline lookup yields CDR1 MDHEN and CDR2 SYDVKM. Trimming removed 6 bases from V and 0 bases from J; junction bases left unmatched: 11. Here the CDR3 DNA reads TGTGCCAGCAGGCGACGACAGGGGGCTCATTATAGCAATCAGCCCCAGCATTTT. It encodes CASRRRQGAHYSNQPQHF.

This sequence joins TRBV14 and TRBJ2-7; 7 positions agree with TRBD1. V shed 3 bases, J shed 0 bases, and the junction held 5 bases outside the gene matches. Per germline, CDR1 SGHDN and CDR2 FVKESK. This CDR3 spans 15 amino acids. The CDR3 sequence: CASSHRQGVSYEQYF. CDR3 bases: TGTGCCAGCAGCCATCGGCAGGGGGTCTCCTACGAGCAGTACTTC.

This CDR3 reads CSAHQAGKLAGREQYF. CDR3 DNA sequence: TGCAGTGCGCACCAAGCGGGTAAACTAGCGGGGCGGGAGCAGTACTTC. The rearrangement uses TRBV20-1 and TRBJ2-7; TRBD2 aligns across 10 bases. Trimming took 6 bases from V and 7 from J; bases not matched to a gene: 18. CDR1 is DFQATT and CDR2 is SNEGSKA in the germline V gene (reference sequence). The CDR3 is made up of 16 amino acids.

This clonotype came up many times. In nucleotides, the CDR3 is TGTGCCAGCAGTTTATTGGCAGGAGGTCAGCCCCAGCATTTT. Amino acid sequence: CASSLLAGGQPQHF. This chain connects TRBV28 to TRBJ1-5; D is unresolved. V lost 1 base to trimming and J lost 6 bases, with 10 bases between them. The CDR3 sequence is 14 residues long. The germline V gene has CDR1 MDHEN and CDR2 SYDVKM. The full variable domain, in which reference TRBV28 and TRBJ1-5 provide the parts outside the CDR3, is DVKVTQSSRYLVKRTGEKVFLECVQDMDHENMFWYRQDPGLGLRLIYFSYDVKMKEKGDIPEGYSVSREKKERFSLILESASTNQTSMYLCASSLLAGGQPQHFGDGTRLSIL.

This clonotype was seen many times. The rearrangement joins TRBV9 to TRBJ2-7; D may correspond to TRBD1 or TRBD2 (5 bases each). Germline V gene data show CDR1 as SGDLS and CDR2 as YYNGEE. The CDR3 runs 14 residues. V was trimmed by 0 bases and J by 3 bases, leaving 10 bases between them. This chain's CDR3 is CASSVGGPLYEQYF. The CDR3 DNA follows: TGTGCCAGCAGCGTAGGGGGACCTCTCTACGAGCAGTACTTC.

The V call is TRBV6-5, the J call TRBJ1-5, with unresolved D. V shed 5 bases and J shed 5 bases, with 10 bases lying between them. The germline V gene has CDR1 MNHEY and CDR2 SVGAGI. The CDR3 has 13 amino acids. The CDR3 here is CASSNYRDQPQHF. The CDR3 DNA reads TGTGCCAGCAGTAACTACCGGGATCAGCCCCAGCATTTT.

This clonotype was seen ten or more times. V usage is TRBV25-1 and J usage is TRBJ2-5; D is uncertain. Between the trimmed V and J ends, which lost 3 bases and 1 base, there was a span of 9 bases. CDR3 size: 14 residues. Germline CDR1 is MGHDK and CDR2 is SYGVNS. This chain's CDR3 is CASSDPRTQETQYF. DNA for the CDR3: TGTGCCAGCAGTGACCCACGGACCCAAGAGACCCAGTACTTC.